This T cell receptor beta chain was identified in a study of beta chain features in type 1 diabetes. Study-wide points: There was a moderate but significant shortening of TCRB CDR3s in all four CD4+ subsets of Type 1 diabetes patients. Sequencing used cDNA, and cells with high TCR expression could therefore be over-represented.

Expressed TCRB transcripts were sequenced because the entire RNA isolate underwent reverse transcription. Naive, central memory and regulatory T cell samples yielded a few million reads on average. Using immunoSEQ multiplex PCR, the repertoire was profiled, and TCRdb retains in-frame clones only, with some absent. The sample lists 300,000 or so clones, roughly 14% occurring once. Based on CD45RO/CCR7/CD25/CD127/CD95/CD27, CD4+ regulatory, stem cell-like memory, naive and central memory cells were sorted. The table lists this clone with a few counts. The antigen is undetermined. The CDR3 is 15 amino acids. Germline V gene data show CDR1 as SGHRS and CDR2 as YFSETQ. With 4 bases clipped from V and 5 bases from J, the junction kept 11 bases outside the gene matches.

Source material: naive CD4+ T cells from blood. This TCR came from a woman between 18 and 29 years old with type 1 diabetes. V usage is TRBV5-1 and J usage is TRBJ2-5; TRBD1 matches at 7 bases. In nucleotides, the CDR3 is TGCGCCAGCAGCCGGCCGGACAGGATGGGGGAGACCCAGTACTTC. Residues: CASSRPDRMGETQYF.